The 25 T cell receptor beta chains in this list originate from one sample, sequenced in a study of T cells in Graves' hyperthyroidism and ophthalmopathy. It was RNA transcripts that yielded the amplified TCR beta CDR3 regions. HTBI primers drove first-round RT-PCR of the TCR CDR3. One entry per CDR3 protein, called by TCRdb with MiXCR from the multiplex PCR reads. The data hold 300,000 to 450,000 distinct CDR3 sequences, with about a sixth observed a single time. Specimen: blood. The receptor source for this set is a woman aged 18 to 35 with Graves' hyperthyroidism that later progressed to Graves' ophthalmopathy.

This clonotype has a count of ten or more. The chain has TRBV18 and TRBJ1-2; maybe TRBD1 (5 bases). The ends were cut back, 3 bases at V and 3 bases at J, with 8 bases in the middle. Germline V gives CDR1 KGHSH, CDR2 LQKENI. The CDR3 sequence is 13 residues long. The CDR3 DNA reads as TGTGCCAGCTCACCGACACAGGACTATGGCTACACCTTC. Amino acids: CASSPTQDYGYTF.

This clonotype showed up many times. The chain has TRBV27 and TRBJ2-7; 7 bases map to TRBD2. The CDR3 runs 14 residues. V lost 6 bases and J lost 0; bases outside the gene matches: 5. Germline V gene lookup returns CDR1 MNHEY and CDR2 SMNVEV (reference sequence). CDR3 coding DNA: TGTGCCAGCAGCCCCCGGGGGGACTCCTACGAGCAGTACTTC. This encodes CASSPRGDSYEQYF.

This clonotype came up a few times. This chain uses TRBV6-6 with TRBJ2-1; 12 nucleotides line up with TRBD2. Per the germline V gene, CDR1 is MNHNY and CDR2 is SVGAGI (reference sequence). The V segment lost 2 bases and the J segment 7 bases; nucleotides outside the gene matches: 3. The CDR3 loop spans 15 amino acids. The CDR3 DNA sequence: TGTGCCAGCAGTTACAGACTAGCGGGAGTGAATGAGCAGTTCTTC. Translated: CASSYRLAGVNEQFF.

This clonotype was recorded many times. This chain connects TRBV6-1 to TRBJ1-1, with D perhaps TRBD1 (5 bases). CDR1 is MNHNS and CDR2 is SASEGT in the germline V gene. This CDR3 has 13 amino acids. V was cut by 7 bases and J by 0 bases, with 9 bases left in between. DNA for the CDR3: TGTGCCAGCATTCGACAGTTGAACACTGAAGCTTTCTTT. Protein: CASIRQLNTEAFF.

The sample holds many counts of this clonotype. V is TRBV7-8 and J is TRBJ2-3; TRBD2 matches at 13 bases. Germline CDR1 SGHVS, CDR2 FQNEAQ. With 0 bases clipped from V and 4 bases from J, the junction kept 10 bases outside the gene matches. The CDR3 is 19 amino acids. CDR3 coding DNA: TGTGCCAGCAGCTTAGCCAGTAGGACTAGCGGGAGAAACGCAGATACGCAGTATTTT. As protein: CASSLASRTSGRNADTQYF.

This clonotype was recorded many times. The V gene is TRBV20-1, the J gene TRBJ2-1, with D possibly called TRBD1 or TRBD2 (6 bases each). The CDR3 sequence is 12 residues long. Germline loops: CDR1 DFQATT, CDR2 SNEGSKA (reference sequence). V lost 3 bases and J 9 bases, leaving 12 bases between the germline ends. The CDR3 reads CSAREGTFEQFF. The CDR3 coding sequence is TGCAGTGCTAGGGAGGGGACATTTGAGCAGTTCTTC.

This clonotype showed up just a few times. The chain employs TRBV19 and TRBJ1-5; D is undetermined. This CDR3 comprises 14 residues. The V gene's germline CDR1 is LNHDA and CDR2 SQIVND (reference sequence). V was trimmed by 6 bases and J by 2 bases, leaving 11 bases between them. CDR3 sequence: CASRKGWGNQPQHF. CDR3 in DNA: TGTGCCAGTAGAAAGGGATGGGGCAATCAGCCCCAGCATTTT. Full variable domain (rest looked up from reference TRBV19 and TRBJ1-5): DGGITQSPKYLFRKEGQNVTLSCEQNLNHDAMYWYRQDPGQGLRLIYYSQIVNDFQKGDIAEGYSVSREKKESFPLTVTSAQKNPTAFYLCASRKGWGNQPQHFGDGTRLSIL.

This chain joins TRBV29-1 and TRBJ1-3; the D gene is possibly TRBD1 (5 bases). The V and J ends lost 7 bases and 2 bases respectively, with 12 bases between them. Germline V gives CDR1 SQVTM, CDR2 ANQGSEA. The CDR3 totals 13 residues. CDR3 region: CSASRGTGNTIYF. Here the CDR3 DNA reads TGCAGCGCCTCTAGGGGAACTGGAAACACCATATATTTT.

At least ten counts were recorded for this clonotype. V gene TRBV15 combines with J gene TRBJ1-5; D remains unclear. CDR1 and CDR2 from the germline V gene are LNHNV and YYDKDF (reference sequence). V was shortened by 7 bases and J by 3 bases, with 13 bases between the two germline ends. CDR3 size: 14 residues. The CDR3 sequence is CATNPAVHNQPQHF. The CDR3 region has the DNA TGTGCCACCAACCCAGCGGTCCACAATCAGCCCCAGCATTTT.

The genes are TRBV11-2 and TRBJ2-1; TRBD2 agrees at 14 bases. The germline gives CDR1 SGHAT, CDR2 FQNNGV. This CDR3 region has 15 residues. Trimming cost V 5 bases and J 10 bases; bases outside gene matches: 7. CDR3 in DNA: TGTGCCAGCAGCCCTTGGACTAGCGGGGGGAACGAGCAGTTCTTC. Translated, it gives CASSPWTSGGNEQFF.

This clonotype was counted ten times or more. The genes are TRBV7-9 and TRBJ2-4, with TRBD2 as a possible D gene (6 bases). V lost 6 bases to trimming and J lost 2 bases, with 17 bases between them. Looked up from germline, CDR1 is SEHNR and CDR2 is FQNEAQ (reference sequence). CDR3 size: 16 residues. The CDR3 bases are TGTGCCAGCAGTCGCCTAGCGAATCGAACCAAAAACATTCAGTACTTC. It encodes CASSRLANRTKNIQYF. The full variable domain, completed using reference TRBV7-9 and TRBJ2-4, is DTGVSQNPRHKITKRGQNVTFRCDPISEHNRLYWYRQTLGQGPEFLTYFQNEAQLEKSRLLSDRFSAERPKGSFSTLEIQRTEQGDSAMYLCASSRLANRTKNIQYFGAGTRLSVL.

This clonotype was detected many times. The rearrangement uses TRBV28 and TRBJ2-2, with D possibly being TRBD2 (5 bases). From germline, CDR1 is MDHEN and CDR2 SYDVKM. V lost 6 bases and J lost 3, with 17 bases in between. The CDR3 has 16 amino acids. The CDR3 protein is CASRRGCSEDTGELFF. CDR3 bases: TGTGCCAGCAGGAGAGGTTGTAGCGAGGACACCGGGGAGCTGTTTTTT. The full variable domain, with the rest looked up from reference TRBV28 and TRBJ2-2, is DVKVTQSSRYLVKRTGEKVFLECVQDMDHENMFWYRQDPGLGLRLIYFSYDVKMKEKGDIPEGYSVSREKKERFSLILESASTNQTSMYLCASRRGCSEDTGELFFGEGSRLTVL.

This clonotype was picked up many times. J is TRBJ2-7 and V is TRBV28; TRBD1 aligns across 8 bases. CDR3 length: 15 residues. The germline V gene has CDR1 MDHEN and CDR2 SYDVKM. The ends lost 4 bases at V and 5 bases at J; junction bases unmatched: 10. CDR3 nucleotide sequence: TGTGCCAGCAGTTCGGGACAGGTGGTAAGGAACGAGCAGTACTTC. Translating gives CASSSGQVVRNEQYF.

In its sample, this clonotype was seen many times. J is TRBJ2-3 and V is TRBV20-1; TRBD2 agrees at 11 bases. The CDR3 spans 16 residues. The V gene's germline CDR1 is DFQATT and CDR2 SNEGSKA (reference sequence). The J segment lost 1 base and the V segment lost 3 bases, leaving 6 bases of the junction unmatched. The CDR3 nucleotides are TGCAGTGCTAGGGGGGGACTAGCGGAACGCACAGATACGCAGTATTTT. This codes for CSARGGLAERTDTQYF.

The V and J genes are TRBV9 and TRBJ1-3; the D gene is possibly TRBD1 (6 bases). Trimming took 4 bases from V and 1 from J, leaving 12 bases between them. CDR3 length: 15 amino acids. Germline V gene sequence: CDR1 SGDLS, CDR2 YYNGEE. DNA for the CDR3: TGTGCCAGCAGCTCGGACGGGACATCTGGAAACACCATATATTTT. Translated, it gives CASSSDGTSGNTIYF.

This clonotype was seen repeatedly, ten times or more. The chain joins TRBV7-9 to TRBJ2-3, with TRBD2 matching over 7 bases. This CDR3 comprises 14 residues. The J segment lost 5 bases and the V segment lost 5 bases, leaving 7 bases of the junction unmatched. Germline lookup yields CDR1 SEHNR and CDR2 FQNEAQ (reference sequence). In DNA form, the CDR3 reads TGTGCCAGCAGCCTAGGGCCTAGCGGAGATACGCAGTATTTT. It is translated as CASSLGPSGDTQYF.

This clonotype was recorded at least ten times. The chain's CDR3 is CSTRIGEERFNTEAFF. For the CDR3, the DNA is TGCAGTACCAGAATTGGGGAAGAACGCTTTAACACTGAAGCTTTCTTT. The V call is TRBV20-1, the J call TRBJ1-1; no reliable D call. Per the germline V gene, CDR1 is DFQATT and CDR2 is SNEGSKA (reference sequence). The CDR3 has 16 residues. The germline V and J ends were trimmed by 8 bases and 2 bases, with 24 bases remaining between them.

This clonotype was detected only a few times. The rearrangement uses TRBV6-1 and TRBJ1-5, with D unresolved. With 7 bases removed from V and 0 bases from J, the gap between germline ends came to 13 bases. This CDR3 has 15 residues. In germline, CDR1 is MNHNS, CDR2 SASEGT. The CDR3 sequence: CASTRYPVSNQPQHF. CDR3 coding DNA: TGTGCCAGCACTCGCTACCCCGTTAGCAATCAGCCCCAGCATTTT.

In this sample, this clonotype turned up many times. The chain combines TRBV6-2 or TRBV6-3 with TRBJ2-1; 15 nucleotides line up with TRBD2. Per the germline V gene, CDR1 is MNHEY and CDR2 is SVGEGT. The CDR3 runs 23 residues. V shed 2 bases, J shed 5 bases, and the junction held 22 bases outside the gene matches. The CDR3 protein is CASSYELKLGLAGGPAWDNEQFF. The CDR3 DNA reads TGTGCCAGCAGTTACGAACTCAAATTAGGACTAGCGGGGGGGCCCGCATGGGACAATGAGCAGTTCTTC.

This clonotype showed up many times. The chain has TRBV3-1 and TRBJ1-2; weak D call: TRBD1 (5 bases). Germline CDR1 and CDR2: LGHDT and YNNKEL (reference sequence). Trimming shortened V by 4 bases and J by 5 bases, and 26 bases separated the two germline ends. This CDR3 comprises 18 residues. CDR3 bases: TGTGCCAGCAGCCGGTCTCGTAGCGCAGGGCGGCGTTGGTATGGCTACACCTTC. Translation: CASSRSRSAGRRWYGYTF.

This clonotype was picked up many times. V usage is TRBV4-1 and J usage is TRBJ2-7, with 9 nucleotides matching TRBD1. The germline V gene encodes CDR1 MGHRA and CDR2 YSYEKL. V lost 4 bases and J lost 5; bases outside the gene matches: 12. The CDR3 runs to 16 residues. CDR3 region: CASSRKTGGAKDEQYF. The CDR3 coding sequence is TGCGCCAGCAGCCGGAAAACAGGGGGCGCAAAGGACGAGCAGTACTTC.

About this clonotype: A much larger clone is a single base away; this may be a read error. V and J are TRBV2 and TRBJ2-2; D possibly uses TRBD1 or TRBD2 (5 bases each). In germline, CDR1 is SNHLY, CDR2 FYNNEI. This CDR3 is 16 amino acids long. CDR3 residues: CASSEATTPDTVELFF. CDR3 DNA sequence: TGTGCCAGCAGTGAAGCGACTACCCCGGACACCGTGGAGCTGTTTTTT.

The chain employs TRBV11-2 and TRBJ2-7; 11 bases map to TRBD2. The germline CDR1 and CDR2 sequences are SGHAT and FQNNGV. Unmatched junction bases numbered 16, after V lost 5 bases and J lost 4 bases. The CDR3 has 18 amino acids. In DNA, the CDR3 is TGTGCCAGCAGCGATCCTTCCGGGACTAGCGGAACCTCATACGAGCAGTACTTC. It specifies CASSDPSGTSGTSYEQYF.

Concerning this clonotype: A read error may be the cause here, since a much bigger clone is one base away. The rearrangement joins TRBV10-1 to TRBJ2-3; weak D call: TRBD1 (5 bases). The CDR3 spans 14 residues. Germline CDR1 is WNHNN and CDR2 is SYGVQD (reference sequence). The CDR3 DNA sequence: TGCGCCAGCAGTGACAGGGAAGGCACAGATACGCGGTATTTT. Protein: CASSDREGTDTRYF.

There are many counts of this clonotype. The V and J genes are TRBV5-1 and TRBJ2-1; 7 bases align to TRBD2. Germline trimming cut 7 bases from V and 9 bases from J; bases unmatched to any gene: 7. CDR3 length: 12 residues. Germline loops: CDR1 SGHRS, CDR2 YFSETQ. The CDR3, as DNA: TGCGCCAGCGGGGAGGGCGAGGCTGAGCAGTTCTTC. Protein product: CASGEGEAEQFF.